This TCR beta chain was documented in a study of blood T cell repertoires in COVID-19. Study as a whole: From T cells, B-cell-depleted T cells, or PBMCs came the material, which was cDNA or gDNA.

In the original analysis: Quantification of nucleated cells was approximated via reference gene primer amplification. Clones were sequenced by immunoSEQ multiplex PCR, and TCRdb holds only the in-frame ones, with some missing. The DNA gave D and trimming, while V, J and clone size come from that table. The sample comprises over 250,000 clones, over 75% of which are singletons, and about 5.4% rests with the top ten. Germline V gene lookup returns CDR1 SGHDT and CDR2 YYEEEE. V was pared by 0 bases and J by 7 bases, with 20 bases between. The CDR3 is 17 amino acids. Everyone who took part was roughly 18 to 90 years old, and they came from about 25 US areas. Researchers sorted participants into cohorts using their self-reported clinical history.

Source material: PBMCs or T cells enriched from blood (not recorded which). The chain joins TRBV5-6 to TRBJ1-5, with D possibly TRBD1 on 5 matching bases. The TCR was taken from a woman younger than 45 who had recovered from COVID-19. The chain's CDR3 is CASSLADTKGWEQPQHF. CDR3 nucleotides: TGTGCCAGCAGCTTGGCGGACACAAAGGGTTGGGAACAGCCCCAGCATTTT.